This entry concerns a single T cell receptor beta chain. The antigen is unknown. This sample was included in a study of vaccination and CD4 T cells after COVID-19. Findings of the study overall: For convalescent patients, a median around 90% of reactive clones surfaced exclusively after vaccination.

Treatment: roughly nine-day PBMC culture with coronavirus spike peptide pools or control peptides (ViraFEST assay). Peptide pools at roughly 10 ug/ml, together with roughly 10 IU/ml IL-2, were added to cultures of around 2.2 million PBMCs per well. Once obtained from cultured CD4+ T cells, the DNA was sequenced using the Oncomine TCR Beta short-read assay. TCRdb itself ran the PCR reads through MiXCR, one entry per CDR3 protein. The sample carries about 4,600 distinct CDR3 sequences, less than 45% recorded once. The CDR3 is 15 residues long. Germline CDR1 is SGHRS and CDR2 is YFSETQ. J was trimmed by 6 bases and V by 0 bases; bases with no gene match: 8.

The genes are TRBV5-1 and TRBJ1-1, with 7 bases lining up with TRBD1. This TCR was sampled from a human donor who had recovered from COVID-19. The sequenced material came from CD4+ T cells from blood, cultured in vitro. DNA for the CDR3: TGCGCCAGCAGCTTGGTTAGAGGGGGCACATCTGAAGCTTTCTTT. Translation: CASSLVRGGTSEAFF.